This passage covers 23 T cell receptor beta chains from one sample sequenced in a study of tumor-infiltrating lymphocytes in primary liver carcinoma. Total RNA (about 500 ng) served as template for TCR beta cDNA synthesis primed by a constant-region primer. ARM-PCR, slightly modified, supplied the TCR beta libraries through three nested multiplex PCR rounds. Primers for the first two PCR rounds were TRBV1-TRBV30 forward primers and a C-beta reverse primer (roughly 10 cycles per round). TCRdb reprocessed the multiplex PCR reads with MiXCR, giving one entry per CDR3 protein. The table has about 200,000 distinct CDR3 sequences, less than 70% seen once; the top ten hold 6% to 8.5%. The blood RNA (from unsorted whole blood) was obtained, and germline DNA was also extracted. Sample: peripheral blood. The receptors come from a woman aged 60-75 years with primary liver carcinoma and hepatitis B virus infection.

Worth noting for this clonotype: At one of its ends the junction is not consistent with the germline gene, which may arise from a read error. J is TRBJ1-3 and V is TRBV28; 9 positions match TRBD1. The germline V gene encodes CDR1 MDHEN and CDR2 SYDVKM. The CDR3 spans 15 residues. The DNA of the CDR3 is TGTGCCAGCAGTTCGGGACAGGGAAGCGGAAACGCCATATATTTT. As protein: CASSSGQGSGNAIYF.

On this clonotype itself: Mismatch with germline at one junction end may stem from a read error. The rearrangement links TRBV11-2 to TRBJ1-1; the D is unclear. The CDR3 is made up of 12 amino acids. Germline CDR1 is SGHAT and CDR2 is FQNNGV. The CDR3 reads CASSFGWGEAFF. The DNA of the CDR3 is TGTGCTAGCAGCTTCGGATGGGGTGAAGCTTTCTTT.

With respect to this clonotype: This may arise from a read error, as a much more abundant clone is one base away. The chain combines TRBV6-1 with TRBJ1-6; TRBD1 agrees at 8 bases. Germline values: CDR1 MNHNS, CDR2 SASEGT. The CDR3 runs 15 residues. The CDR3 spells CPSSLGQGSYSPLHF. In DNA form, the CDR3 reads TGTCCCAGCAGTCTCGGACAGGGAAGTTATTCACCCCTCCACTTT.

Comments on this clonotype: One end of the junction varies from germline; a read error may be responsible. The chain joins TRBV11-2 to TRBJ2-7, with 11 bases lining up with TRBD1. The CDR3 consists of 15 residues. Germline CDR1 and CDR2: SGHAT and FQNNGV. The CDR3 DNA reads as TGTGCCAGCAGCTTAGAGGACAGGGGGCATGGCGAGCAGTACTTT. Encoded protein: CASSLEDRGHGEQYF.

This clonotype was counted ten times or more. This chain links TRBV29-1 with TRBJ2-5, with a weak D call TRBD2 (5 bases). CDR3 length: 14 residues. Trimming removed 3 bases at V and 4 bases at J, with 15 bases between. Germline loops: CDR1 SQVTM, CDR2 ANQGSEA. The CDR3 spells CSVERASWVETQYF. In nucleotides, the CDR3 is TGCAGCGTTGAGCGGGCGTCGTGGGTAGAGACCCAGTACTTC.

Of note for this clonotype: A junction boundary mismatches the germline segment, possibly from a read error. This chain connects TRBV11-2 to TRBJ2-1; no definite D call. This CDR3 comprises 15 residues. The germline V gene encodes CDR1 SGHAT and CDR2 FQNNGV. The CDR3 protein is CDSSFISAGEMGQFF. In nucleotides, the CDR3 is TGTGACAGCAGCTTTATCTCCGCTGGGGAAATGGGGCAGTTCTTC.

This clonotype was detected only a few times. The chain carries TRBV6-2 or TRBV6-3 and TRBJ1-1, with TRBD1 as a possible D gene (5 bases). Germline V gene sequence: CDR1 MNHEY, CDR2 SVGEGT. CDR3 length: 13 amino acids. V lost 6 bases to trimming and J lost 0 bases, with 8 bases between them. CDR3: CASRTVMNTEAFF. The CDR3 DNA is TGTGCCAGCAGGACAGTAATGAACACTGAAGCTTTCTTT.

Notes on this clonotype: One end of the junction is discordant with germline, which a read error may explain. The rearrangement links TRBV11-2 to TRBJ2-3; D is unresolved. The CDR3 sequence is 16 residues long. CDR1 and CDR2 from the germline V gene are SGHAT and FQNNGV. The CDR3 coding sequence is TGTACCAGCAACCCGTTAGGCGCCGGGAGCACAGATACGCAGTATTTT. This codes for CTSNPLGAGSTDTQYF.

Comment on this clonotype: A much larger clone lies one base from this, so it may be a read error. This rearrangement joins TRBV11-2 to TRBJ2-7; D not certain. Germline V gene lookup returns CDR1 SGHAT and CDR2 FQNNGV. The CDR3 is 15 amino acids. The CDR3 DNA sequence: TGTGCCAGCGGCTTAGGTATGTGGCAGCGCTACGAGCAGTACTTC. It specifies CASGLGMWQRYEQYF.

In its sample, this clonotype was seen a few times. One junction end does not reproduce the germline sequence, and a read error may be involved. The J gene is TRBJ1-4, the V gene TRBV11-2; D not certain. Germline V lookup: CDR1 SGHAT, CDR2 FQNNGV. The CDR3 is 14 amino acids. The CDR3 sequence is CTSSTNISPSRLFF. Written as DNA, the CDR3 is TGTACCAGCAGCACCAACATCTCGCCCTCTCGACTGTTTTTT.

Turning to this clonotype: It may be a read error: a sequence one base away is much more abundant. The rearrangement uses TRBV10-3 and TRBJ1-6, with 9 bases matching TRBD1. CDR1 is ENHRY and CDR2 is SYGVKD in the germline V gene. The CDR3 covers 16 residues. Here the CDR3 DNA reads TGTACCATCAGTGGGGCTGGACAGGGGTCTAATTCACCCCTCCACTTT. Protein: CTISGAGQGSNSPLHF.

The sample holds a few counts of this clonotype. CDR3 sequence reads: CASSKGLASPDTQYF. In DNA, the CDR3 is TGTGCCAGCAGTAAGGGACTAGCGTCCCCAGATACGCAGTATTTT. The genes are TRBV6-1 and TRBJ2-3; the match to TRBD2 covers 10 bases. V shed 5 bases, J shed 4 bases, and the junction held 6 bases outside the gene matches. Germline loops: CDR1 MNHNS, CDR2 SASEGT. The length of the CDR3 is 15 residues.

Sample share makes this clonotype medium-sized. The chain combines TRBV10-3 with TRBJ2-2; D gene ambiguous. This CDR3 region has 12 residues. Per germline, CDR1 ENHRY and CDR2 SYGVKD. The ends were cut back, 6 bases at V and 6 bases at J, with 8 bases in the middle. The DNA of the CDR3 is TGTGCCATCAGAAATCGACCCGGGGAGCTGTTTTTT. Its translation is CAIRNRPGELFF.

To note about this clonotype: Just one base apart from a much larger clone, this may be a read error. The V and J genes are TRBV7-9 and TRBJ1-1, with D perhaps matching TRBD1 (6 bases). This CDR3 is built from 13 residues. Germline V lookup: CDR1 SEHNR, CDR2 FQNEAQ (reference sequence). In nucleotides, the CDR3 is TGTGCCAGCACCTTACAGGGGAACACTGAAGCTTTCTTT. It translates to CASTLQGNTEAFF.

As to this clonotype: Mismatch with germline at one junction end may stem from a read error. The chain is built from TRBV6-5 and TRBJ2-7, with D tentatively TRBD1 (6 bases). Germline V gene data show CDR1 as MNHEY and CDR2 as SVGAGI. The CDR3 covers 13 residues. The chain's CDR3 is CASSRSQGSEQYF. The DNA for the CDR3 is TGTGCTAGCAGCCGCTCTCAGGGGAGCGAGCAGTACTTC.

This clonotype was picked up one time. A read error may explain this, as a much larger clone is one base away. The V and J genes are TRBV28 and TRBJ2-2; 8 nucleotides match TRBD1. CDR1 and CDR2 from the germline V gene are MDHEN and SYDVKM. This CDR3 has 15 amino acids. Unmatched junction bases numbered 7, after V lost 6 bases and J lost 4 bases. The CDR3 reads CASSSDREGTGELFF. The CDR3 nucleotides are TGTGCCAGCAGCTCGGACAGGGAAGGCACCGGGGAGCTGTTTTTT.

Of note for this clonotype: This clone may be a read error of a much larger clone one base away. The V gene is TRBV29-1, the J gene TRBJ1-5; 9 bases agree with TRBD1. Germline V lookup: CDR1 SQVTM, CDR2 ANQGSEA. CDR3 length equals 12 residues. The CDR3 DNA follows: TGCAACGTTGGGACAGGGAATCAGCCCCAGCATTTT. This codes for CNVGTGNQPQHF.

This chain uses TRBV28 with TRBJ2-7, with 9 bases that match TRBD1. Germline CDR1 is MDHEN and CDR2 is SYDVKM. CDR3 length: 15 amino acids. V lost 6 bases, J lost 3 bases, and 9 bases stayed unmatched. In DNA, the CDR3 is TGTGCCAGCAGACCCAAAAAGGACAGGGGCTACGAGCAGTACTTC. Amino acids: CASRPKKDRGYEQYF.

Notes on this clonotype: Germline is not matched at one junction end, which may reflect a read error. This chain connects TRBV6-5 to TRBJ1-2, with unresolved D. Looked up from germline, CDR1 is MNHEY and CDR2 is SVGAGI. This CDR3 has 15 residues. CDR3 bases: TGTGCCAGCAGTTACTTCGACTTAGCCCCCTATGGCTACGCCTTC. It translates to CASSYFDLAPYGYAF.

This clonotype has just a few counts. Mismatch with germline at one junction end may stem from a read error. The V gene is TRBV11-2, the J gene TRBJ1-6, with 9 bases fitting TRBD1. Germline CDR1 SGHAT, CDR2 FQNNGV. CDR3 length: 15 amino acids. CDR3 DNA sequence: TGTGCCAGCAGCTGGACAGGGGCCAATAATTTACCCTTCCACTTT. This translates into CASSWTGANNLPFHF.

As regards this clonotype: At one boundary the junction diverges from the germline segment, which might be a read error. The rearrangement links TRBV11-1 to TRBJ1-4, with D possibly matching TRBD1 (5 bases). Germline CDR1 is SGHAT and CDR2 is FQDESV (reference sequence). CDR3 length: 15 amino acids. CDR3: CTSSRPTGGSEKLFF. The CDR3 DNA is TGCACCAGCAGTCGTCCGACGGGGGGTAGTGAAAAACTGTTTTTT.

Notes on this clonotype: A read error may account for a junction end that differs from germline. The chain is built from TRBV4-1 and TRBJ2-1, with a tentative D call TRBD2 (5 bases). Germline loops: CDR1 MGHRA, CDR2 YSYEKL. CDR3 length equals 15 residues. CDR3 nucleotide sequence: TGCGCCAGCAGTCAAGGGTTGGACTCCCCCTACGAGCAGTTCTTC. Protein product: CASSQGLDSPYEQFF.

V is TRBV6-6 and J is TRBJ1-1, with 7 bases that match TRBD1. Germline CDR1 and CDR2: MNHNY and SVGAGI (reference sequence). This CDR3 contains 16 residues. Trimming at V came to 3 bases and at J to 6 bases, leaving 13 bases not matched to a gene. CDR3 in amino acids: CASSYEEQGPYAEAFF. CDR3 coding DNA: TGTGCCAGCAGTTATGAAGAACAGGGGCCGTATGCTGAAGCTTTCTTT.